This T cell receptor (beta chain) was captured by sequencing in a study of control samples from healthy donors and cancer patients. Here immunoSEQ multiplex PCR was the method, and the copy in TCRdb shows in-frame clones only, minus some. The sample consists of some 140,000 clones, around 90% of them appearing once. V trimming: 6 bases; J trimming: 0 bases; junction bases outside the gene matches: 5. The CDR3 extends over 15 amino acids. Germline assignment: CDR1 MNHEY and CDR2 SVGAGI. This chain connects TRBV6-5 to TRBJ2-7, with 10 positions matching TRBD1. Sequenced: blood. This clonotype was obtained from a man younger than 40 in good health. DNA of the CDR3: TGTGCCAGCAGAGAGGGACAGGGGTTCTCCTACGAGCAGTACTTC. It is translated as CASREGQGFSYEQYF.